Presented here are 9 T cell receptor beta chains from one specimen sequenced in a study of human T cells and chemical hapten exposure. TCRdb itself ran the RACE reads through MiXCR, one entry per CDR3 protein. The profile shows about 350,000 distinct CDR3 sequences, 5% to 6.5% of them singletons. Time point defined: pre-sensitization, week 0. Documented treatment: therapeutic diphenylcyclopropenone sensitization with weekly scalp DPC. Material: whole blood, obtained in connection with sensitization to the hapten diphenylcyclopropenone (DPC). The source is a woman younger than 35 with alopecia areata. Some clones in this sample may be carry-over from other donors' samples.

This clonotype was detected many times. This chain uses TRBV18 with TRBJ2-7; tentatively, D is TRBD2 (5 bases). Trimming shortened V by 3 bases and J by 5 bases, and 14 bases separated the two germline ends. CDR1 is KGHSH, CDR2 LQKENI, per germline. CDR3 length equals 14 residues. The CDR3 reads CASSPDARVHEQYF. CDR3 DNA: TGTGCCAGCTCACCCGACGCGAGGGTCCACGAGCAGTACTTC.

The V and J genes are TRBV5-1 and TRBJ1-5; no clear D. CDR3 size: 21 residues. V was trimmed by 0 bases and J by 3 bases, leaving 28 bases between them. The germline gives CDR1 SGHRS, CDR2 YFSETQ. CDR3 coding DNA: TGCGCCAGCAGCTTGGAAATAAAGGCACCCGCCGATGGTTTGAACAATCAGCCCCAGCATTTT. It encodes CASSLEIKAPADGLNNQPQHF.

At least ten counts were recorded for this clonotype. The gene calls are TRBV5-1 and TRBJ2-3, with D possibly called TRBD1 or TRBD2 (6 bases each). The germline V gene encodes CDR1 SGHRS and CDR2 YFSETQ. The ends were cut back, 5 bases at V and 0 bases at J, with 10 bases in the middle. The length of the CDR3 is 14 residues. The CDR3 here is CASRSGASTDTQYF. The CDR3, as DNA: TGCGCCAGCAGATCGGGGGCTAGCACAGATACGCAGTATTTT.

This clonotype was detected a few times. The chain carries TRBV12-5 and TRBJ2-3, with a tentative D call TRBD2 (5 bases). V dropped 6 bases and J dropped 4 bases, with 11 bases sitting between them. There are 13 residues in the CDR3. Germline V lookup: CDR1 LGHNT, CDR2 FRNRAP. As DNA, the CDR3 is TGTGCTAGTGGGGCGGGTAACTCAGATACGCAGTATTTT. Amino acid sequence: CASGAGNSDTQYF.

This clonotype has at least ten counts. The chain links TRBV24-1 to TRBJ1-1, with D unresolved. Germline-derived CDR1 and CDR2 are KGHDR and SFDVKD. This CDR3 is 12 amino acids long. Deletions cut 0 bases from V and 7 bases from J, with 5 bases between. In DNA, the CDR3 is TGTGCCACCAGTGATTTGCGGGGTGAAGCTTTCTTT. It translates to CATSDLRGEAFF.

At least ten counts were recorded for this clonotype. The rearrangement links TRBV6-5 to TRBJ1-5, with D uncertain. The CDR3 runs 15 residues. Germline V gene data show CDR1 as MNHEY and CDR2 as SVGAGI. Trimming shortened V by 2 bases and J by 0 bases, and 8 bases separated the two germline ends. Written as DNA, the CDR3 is TGTGCCAGCAGTTACGGCAGGTATAGCAATCAGCCCCAGCATTTT. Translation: CASSYGRYSNQPQHF.

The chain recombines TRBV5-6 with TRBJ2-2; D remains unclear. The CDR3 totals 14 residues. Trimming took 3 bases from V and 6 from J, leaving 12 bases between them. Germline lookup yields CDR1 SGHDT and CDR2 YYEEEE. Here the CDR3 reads CASSSASWAGELFF. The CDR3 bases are TGTGCCAGCAGCTCCGCTAGTTGGGCCGGGGAGCTGTTTTTT.

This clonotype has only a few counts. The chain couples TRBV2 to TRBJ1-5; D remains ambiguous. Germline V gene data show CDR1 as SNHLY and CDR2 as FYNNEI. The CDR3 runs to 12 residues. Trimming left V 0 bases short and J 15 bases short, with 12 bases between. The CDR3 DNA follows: TGTGCCAGCAGTGAAGCGAGAACTGTAGGGCATTTT. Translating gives CASSEARTVGHF. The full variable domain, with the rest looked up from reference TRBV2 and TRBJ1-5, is EPEVTQTPSHQVTQMGQEVILRCVPISNHLYFYWYRQILGQKVEFLVSFYNNEISEKSEIFDDQFSVERPDGSNFTLKIRSTKLEDSAMYFCASSEARTVGHFGDGTRLSIL.

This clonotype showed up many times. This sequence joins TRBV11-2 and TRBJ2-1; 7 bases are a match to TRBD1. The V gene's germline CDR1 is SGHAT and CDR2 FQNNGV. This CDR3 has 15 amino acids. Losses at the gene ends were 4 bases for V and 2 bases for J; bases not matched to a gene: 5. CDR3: CASSSRDSTYNEQFF. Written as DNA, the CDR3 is TGTGCCAGCAGCTCGAGGGACAGTACCTACAATGAGCAGTTCTTC.